Below, 30 T cell receptor beta chains from the same sample are listed, as sequenced in a study of T cells in Graves' hyperthyroidism and ophthalmopathy. Amplification yielded TCR beta CDR3 regions, with RNA transcripts as the source. TCR CDR3 regions were first amplified by RT-PCR with HTBI primers. TCRdb analysed the multiplex PCR reads with MiXCR anew, one entry per CDR3 protein. The sample lists a few hundred thousand distinct CDR3 sequences, 15% to 17% occurring once. Source material: blood. The receptors stem from a woman aged 25-40 years with Graves' hyperthyroidism.

This clonotype was detected a few times. V is TRBV6-1 and J is TRBJ2-7; D is ambiguous. The germline V gene encodes CDR1 MNHNS and CDR2 SASEGT. The CDR3 length is 13 residues. Trimming cost V 5 bases and J 1 base, with 9 bases left between them. The CDR3 is CASSRAPSYEQYF. Written as DNA, the CDR3 is TGTGCCAGCAGTCGGGCCCCGTCCTACGAGCAGTACTTC.

The J gene is TRBJ2-3, the V gene TRBV7-2; D remains unclear. CDR1 is SGHTA and CDR2 is FQGNSA in the germline V gene. The CDR3 runs 12 residues. V was cut by 5 bases and J by 7 bases, with 10 bases left in between. DNA for the CDR3: TGTGCCAGCAGCCACTCAGCAAATACGCAGTATTTT. It is translated as CASSHSANTQYF.

This clonotype was seen only once. The rearrangement links TRBV20-1 to TRBJ2-7; 7 nucleotides match TRBD2. V lost 3 bases, J lost 6 bases, and 8 bases stayed unmatched. The length of the CDR3 is 13 residues. Germline CDR1 reads DFQATT; CDR2 reads SNEGSKA (reference sequence). The CDR3 region is CSASWPGGSEQYF. Here the CDR3 DNA reads TGCAGTGCTAGTTGGCCGGGGGGAAGCGAGCAGTACTTC.

At least ten counts were recorded for this clonotype. The rearrangement links TRBV2 to TRBJ2-3; TRBD2 matches at 8 bases. CDR1 and CDR2 (germline): SNHLY, FYNNEI. The V segment lost 2 bases and the J segment 7 bases; nucleotides outside the gene matches: 11. This CDR3 region has 16 residues. For the CDR3, the DNA is TGTGCCAGCAGTGAAAGCCCGGCTAGCGGGTCCAATACGCAGTATTTT. Amino acid sequence: CASSESPASGSNTQYF.

This clonotype was recorded at least ten times. The V gene is TRBV24-1, the J gene TRBJ2-7, with 9 bases that match TRBD1. V trimming: 4 bases; J trimming: 5 bases; junction bases outside the gene matches: 17. The germline CDR1 and CDR2 sequences are KGHDR and SFDVKD. The CDR3 sequence is 18 residues long. Here the CDR3 DNA reads TGTGCCACCAGTGAAACTCCCGGGACAGGGACGGGGGGCCACGAGCAGTACTTC. This encodes CATSETPGTGTGGHEQYF.

This clonotype was seen at least ten times. The chain carries TRBV3-1 and TRBJ2-7, with D unresolved. CDR1 and CDR2 from the germline V gene are LGHDT and YNNKEL (reference sequence). Trimming removed 1 base at V and 1 base at J, with 5 bases between. The CDR3 has 13 residues. The CDR3 DNA sequence: TGTGCCAGCAGCCAAGTCAATTCCTACGAGCAGTACTTC. It translates to CASSQVNSYEQYF.

J is TRBJ1-2 and V is TRBV2; 7 nucleotides agree with TRBD1. This CDR3 comprises 15 residues. Looked up from germline, CDR1 is SNHLY and CDR2 is FYNNEI. V lost 4 bases to trimming and J lost 4 bases; unmatched junction nucleotides: 9. For the CDR3, the DNA is TGTGCCAGCAGTGGACAGGGCCGAGGTGGCTATGGCTACACCTTC. Amino acids: CASSGQGRGGYGYTF.

This clonotype was seen ten or more times. This rearrangement joins TRBV6-1 to TRBJ1-5, with D perhaps matching TRBD1 (6 bases). Germline loops: CDR1 MNHNS, CDR2 SASEGT. Trimming left V 10 bases short and J 0 bases short, with 16 bases between. The CDR3 sequence is 15 residues long. The CDR3, as DNA: TGTGCCACATCCCGGCACAGGGATAGCAATCAGCCCCAGCATTTT. It is translated as CATSRHRDSNQPQHF.

This clonotype was counted at least ten times. The chain employs TRBV12-3 or TRBV12-4 and TRBJ2-3; 9 positions match TRBD2. The CDR3 totals 16 residues. Trimming took 3 bases from V and 2 from J; bases not matched to a gene: 6. The CDR3 loop reads CASSFGSGSDTDTQYF. CDR3 bases: TGTGCCAGCAGTTTCGGTAGCGGGAGTGACACAGATACGCAGTATTTT.

Many counts were recorded for this clonotype. As DNA, the CDR3 is TGCGCCAGCAGTGCTTATCAACCCAATCAGCCCCAGCATTTT. This translates into CASSAYQPNQPQHF. The V and J genes are TRBV10-1 and TRBJ1-5; D is undetermined. The CDR3 runs 14 residues. CDR1 WNHNN and CDR2 SYGVQD come from the germline V gene (reference sequence). Trimming took off 4 bases at V and 3 bases at J, with 10 bases between the two ends.

As concerns this clonotype: A much larger clonotype is one base distant, so this may be a read error. The chain joins TRBV2 to TRBJ2-7; TRBD2 matches at 7 bases. Germline CDR1 is SNHLY and CDR2 is FYNNEI. CDR3 length equals 14 residues. Trimming cost V 6 bases and J 5 bases; bases outside gene matches: 10. The CDR3 is CASRTSRSPNEQYF. The CDR3 DNA sequence: TGTGCCAGCAGGACTAGCAGGAGTCCCAACGAGCAGTACTTC.

This clonotype was recorded many times. The chain employs TRBV11-2 and TRBJ2-2; the D is unclear. V lost 1 base and J 3 bases, leaving 9 bases between the germline ends. Germline CDR1 SGHAT, CDR2 FQNNGV. CDR3 length: 15 residues. The CDR3 spells CASSLVGQHTGELFF. The CDR3 DNA follows: TGTGCCAGCAGCTTAGTAGGGCAGCACACCGGGGAGCTGTTTTTT.

This clonotype has ten or more counts. J is TRBJ2-3 and V is TRBV3-2; the table gives TRBD1 as D, unverified against the DNA. TRBV3-2 is noted as a pseudogene. This CDR3 is built from 13 residues. The DNA for the CDR3 is TGTGCCAGCAGGAGGGGGGGGACAGGTACGCAGTATTTT. Translating it yields CASRRGGTGTQYF.

This clonotype was recorded at least ten times. The rearrangement uses TRBV20-1 and TRBJ1-2, with 7 bases fitting TRBD1. Losses at the gene ends were 1 base for V and 8 bases for J; bases not matched to a gene: 7. The CDR3 runs 13 residues. Germline-derived CDR1 and CDR2 are DFQATT and SNEGSKA (reference sequence). This CDR3 reads CSARVTGAGGYTF. For the CDR3, the DNA is TGCAGTGCTAGAGTTACAGGGGCTGGAGGCTACACCTTC.

This clonotype was seen at least ten times. The chain uses TRBV2 and TRBJ1-2; 7 bases are shared with TRBD1. CDR3 length equals 13 residues. The junction had 7 bases not matched to a gene; V was cut back by 6 bases and J by 6 bases. CDR1 is SNHLY, CDR2 FYNNEI, per germline. In DNA, the CDR3 is TGTGCCAGCAGAAAGACAGGGTATAATGGCTACACCTTC. Amino acid sequence: CASRKTGYNGYTF.

There are a few counts of this clonotype. The genes are TRBV28 and TRBJ2-6, with 8 bases matching TRBD1. Germline V gene sequence: CDR1 MDHEN, CDR2 SYDVKM. Unmatched junction bases numbered 7, after V lost 6 bases and J lost 0 bases. The CDR3 contains 17 residues. The CDR3 reads CASRPGGVSSGANVLTF. The CDR3 DNA is TGTGCCAGCAGACCAGGGGGCGTTAGCTCTGGGGCCAACGTCCTGACTTTC.

In this sample, this clonotype turned up many times. The chain uses TRBV6-2 or TRBV6-3 and TRBJ1-2; D gene uncertain. This CDR3 contains 12 residues. Deletions cut 7 bases from V and 2 bases from J, with 8 bases between. The germline V gene has CDR1 MNHEY and CDR2 SVGEGT. CDR3 sequence: CASTDGNYGYTF. The CDR3 coding sequence is TGTGCCAGCACCGACGGCAACTATGGCTACACCTTC.

The chain combines TRBV4-1 with TRBJ2-5, with unresolved D. The CDR3 loop spans 14 amino acids. The V end was cut by 0 bases, the J end by 5 bases, with 10 bases between. Germline lookup yields CDR1 MGHRA and CDR2 YSYEKL. CDR3 bases: TGCGCCAGCAGCCAAGAAGGGTATGGGGAGACCCAGTACTTC. Amino acids: CASSQEGYGETQYF.

This clonotype has a count of ten or more. The chain joins TRBV6-1 to TRBJ1-5; 9 positions agree with TRBD1. The CDR3 runs to 15 residues. The V gene end was trimmed by 1 base and the J gene end by 7 bases; junction bases not matched to a gene: 5. Germline V lookup: CDR1 MNHNS, CDR2 SASEGT. The CDR3: CASSEVGQGRQPQHF. Written as DNA, the CDR3 is TGTGCCAGCAGTGAAGTCGGACAGGGGAGGCAGCCCCAGCATTTT.

At least ten counts were recorded for this clonotype. The chain uses TRBV7-2 and TRBJ2-5, with a tentative D call TRBD1 (6 bases). V shed 5 bases and J shed 2 bases, with 12 bases lying between them. Germline lookup yields CDR1 SGHTA and CDR2 FQGNSA. CDR3 length equals 14 residues. The CDR3 bases are TGTGCCAGCAGCCCTTACAGGGAACAAGAGACCCAGTACTTC. Encoded protein: CASSPYREQETQYF.

As to this clonotype: A much larger clone is a single base away; this may be a read error. The rearrangement uses TRBV6-1 and TRBJ2-1, with 10 positions matching TRBD2. The CDR3 totals 16 residues. The V segment lost 8 bases and the J segment 1 base; nucleotides outside the gene matches: 8. Germline CDR1 reads MNHNS; CDR2 reads SASEGT. The CDR3 DNA reads as TGTGCCAGCCCGGTTAGCGGGAGGCAGTCCTACAATGAGCAGTTCTTC. As protein: CASPVSGRQSYNEQFF.

This sequence joins TRBV15 and TRBJ1-2; D is unclear. The V gene's germline CDR1 is LNHNV and CDR2 YYDKDF (reference sequence). V shed 5 bases and J shed 8 bases, with 15 bases lying between them. The CDR3 covers 13 residues. The CDR3 DNA reads as TGTGCCACCAGCCCCCGACCCCTAGGAGGCTACACCTTC. Amino acid sequence: CATSPRPLGGYTF.

This clonotype was recorded many times. The gene calls are TRBV5-8 and TRBJ1-6; D may be TRBD1 (5 bases). The ends were cut back, 0 bases at V and 10 bases at J, with 8 bases in the middle. The CDR3 totals 13 residues. Germline-derived CDR1 and CDR2 are SGHTS and YDEGEE. As DNA, the CDR3 is TGTGCCAGCAGCTTGGACAGGAAATCACCCCTCCACTTT. Translating gives CASSLDRKSPLHF.

This clonotype was detected ten times or more. The rearrangement joins TRBV7-3 to TRBJ1-1; TRBD1 matches 9 bases. V lost 5 bases to trimming and J lost 4 bases; unmatched junction nucleotides: 8. The CDR3 length is 15 residues. From germline, CDR1 is SGHTA and CDR2 FQGTGA. The CDR3 DNA sequence: TGTGCCAGCAGCCTTACAGGGGGCGAGATCACTGAAGCTTTCTTT. This codes for CASSLTGGEITEAFF.

This clonotype has at least ten counts. The chain links TRBV12-3 or TRBV12-4 to TRBJ2-1; TRBD2 agrees at 12 bases. Unmatched junction bases numbered 8, after V lost 3 bases and J lost 8 bases. CDR3 length equals 16 residues. This CDR3 reads CASSFYLAGGRHEQFF. CDR3 sequence (DNA): TGTGCCAGCAGTTTCTACCTAGCGGGAGGGCGTCATGAGCAGTTCTTC.

This clonotype was detected ten times or more. The chain combines TRBV7-9 with TRBJ1-3; D gene ambiguous. V was pared by 5 bases and J by 3 bases, with 2 bases between. CDR1 SEHNR and CDR2 FQNEAQ come from the germline V gene (reference sequence). The CDR3 is 11 residues long. This chain's CDR3 is CASSLGNTIYF. CDR3 DNA: TGTGCCAGCAGCCTTGGAAACACCATATATTTT.

This clonotype came up many times. This chain connects TRBV20-1 to TRBJ2-1, with D perhaps matching TRBD2 (6 bases). The germline V gene encodes CDR1 DFQATT and CDR2 SNEGSKA (reference sequence). This CDR3 has 14 residues. CDR3 sequence reads: CSETGDLGYNEQFF. The DNA for the CDR3 is TGCAGCGAAACCGGGGACTTGGGGTACAATGAGCAGTTCTTC.

This chain links TRBV7-2 with TRBJ2-7; 9 nucleotides align to TRBD1. V lost 5 bases and J lost 4; bases outside the gene matches: 9. Germline values: CDR1 SGHTA, CDR2 FQGNSA. The CDR3 is made up of 15 amino acids. CDR3 DNA sequence: TGTGCCAGCAGCCTAGGGACAGGGTTTGTGTACGAGCAGTACTTC. Its translation: CASSLGTGFVYEQYF. The full variable domain, completed using reference TRBV7-2 and TRBJ2-7, is GAGVSQSPSNKVTEKGKDVELRCDPISGHTALYWYRQSLGQGLEFLIYFQGNSAPDKSGLPSDRFSAERTGGSVSTLTIQRTQQEDSAVYLCASSLGTGFVYEQYFGPGTRLTVT.

Ten or more counts support this clonotype. Germline is not matched at one junction end, which may reflect a read error. The chain carries TRBV5-1 and TRBJ2-6; D possibly corresponds to TRBD1 (6 bases). The CDR3 spans 15 residues. Germline V lookup: CDR1 SGHRS, CDR2 YFSETQ. CDR3 residues: CASSLGGSGANVLTF. As DNA, the CDR3 is TGTGCCAGCAGCTTAGGGGGCTCTGGGGCCAACGTCCTGACTTTC. Variable domain in full (rest from reference TRBV5-1 and TRBJ2-6): KAGVTQTPRYLIKTRGQQVTLSCSPISGHRSVSWYQQTPGQGLQFLFEYFSETQRNKGNFPGRFSGRQFSNSRSEMNVSTLELGDSALYLCASSLGGSGANVLTFGAGSRLTVL.

There are many counts of this clonotype. J is TRBJ2-7 and V is TRBV20-1, with 10 bases fitting TRBD2. Germline trimming cut 2 bases from V and 1 base from J; bases unmatched to any gene: 11. The length of the CDR3 is 17 residues. Germline CDR1 is DFQATT and CDR2 is SNEGSKA (reference sequence). CDR3 sequence reads: CSARTPELAGSSYEQYF. The CDR3 nucleotides are TGCAGTGCTAGAACTCCCGAACTAGCGGGATCGTCCTACGAGCAGTACTTC.